This T cell receptor (beta chain) was profiled in a study of T cell responses to AZD1222 COVID-19 vaccine (dated by TCRdb to about 2021). Study-level background: Because spike-specific TCR depth and breadth did not differ between the two schedules, AZD1222 recipients who got a second dose at roughly 4 weeks were pooled with those who got a second dose at roughly 12 weeks. Trial participants were enrolled by age into 18-55, 56-69 and 70-plus year subgroups, with around 140, 26 and 57 TCR-sequenced participants respectively. TCR sequencing covered roughly 230 trial participants: approximately 200 given two doses of AZD1222 and 26 given two doses of MenACWY control vaccine.

The time point label here, explained by the study, means: baseline before first vaccination. Vaccinee samples were obtained from the UK trials COV001 and COV002, which included a single-blind randomized controlled phase 2/3 trial of AZD1222 (ChAdOx1 nCoV-19) in healthy adults. Trial participant PBMC samples were collected at day 0 and day 28 after the second dose for TCRbeta chain sequencing. What the authors observed across the whole study: Participants were mostly white British, with more females than males. The authors suggested clonal diversity may have been underestimated. The whole spike protein was spanned by vaccine-associated CD4 TCRs, and dominant responses were seen in regions 160-218 and 743-854. Reportedly, close to half of the unique spike-specific TCRs recognized epitopes lying outside the regions that are mutated in the B.1.351 and B.1.1.7 variants. Because no samples from the day 14 peak response were available, repertoires could be characterized only after the peak T cell response. Spike-specific TCR breadth and depth rose significantly after two AZD1222 doses compared with day 0 and with MenACWY recipients. Conclusions about previously exposed vaccinees were limited because only six AZD1222 recipients were SARS-CoV-2 seropositive at baseline. In the small 56-69-year group, the increase in depth fell short of significance, most likely because of low power.

From the cysteine up to the phenylalanine, the CDR3 has a length of 16 residues. This entry keeps only the CDR3 DNA: 48 bases, framed from base 1. Here V drops 1 base and J drops 4 bases, and the junction holds 8 bases not matched to any gene. Via the germline V gene, CDR1 is MDHEN and CDR2 SYDVKM. Of note for this clone: Its specific antigen is unknown. Base qualities are missing; no much larger clone stands one base away.

The CDR3 regions of human TCRbeta chains were analyzed by immunosequencing. Turning to the authors' computational methods: Repertoire TCRs were checked for matches against a reference library of SARS-CoV-2-specific TCRs that had been generated using the MIRA antigen-specificity platform. Breadth was defined as the fraction of unique TCRs that were SARS-CoV-2-associated. Depth was defined as the fraction of total T cells that were SARS-CoV-2-associated. Using the MIRA data, every spike-specific TCR was mapped to the spike region that the TCR reacted to and assigned to either a CD4 or a CD8 class. Log10-transformed breadth and depth values were compared by one-way ANOVA with Sidak's multiple comparisons tests. TCRdb took over this immuneACCESS table, retaining in-frame rearrangements with V and J assigned. Such tables are incomplete; in checked studies, under half of the missing clones stem from an unresolved V gene, and the remainder is unexplained. The V and J calls and clone size come from that table; D and trimming were worked out from the DNA. The sample includes 94,000 or so clones, with 70% to 90% observed a single time. Together, the top ten hold 1.5% to 2% of the sample.

The rearranged segments are TRBV28 and TRBJ2-7; 9 central nucleotides agree with TRBD1. The clonotype originates from an adult in good health. The specimen was peripheral blood, collected on day 0 of AZD1222 vaccination. The DNA sequence reads TGTGCCAGCAGTTTATACCCGACAGGGGGGACGTACGAGCAGTACTTC. This codes for CASSLYPTGGTYEQYF. This CDR3, with the reference TRBV28 and TRBJ2-7 proteins standing in past its ends, gives the full variable domain DVKVTQSSRYLVKRTGEKVFLECVQDMDHENMFWYRQDPGLGLRLIYFSYDVKMKEKGDIPEGYSVSREKKERFSLILESASTNQTSMYLCASSLYPTGGTYEQYFGPGTRLTVT.